These 14 T cell receptor beta chains came from one sample sequenced in a study of T cells in narcolepsy. Assay: immunoSEQ multiplex PCR; the TCRdb copy retains only in-frame clones and omits some. The sample gives roughly 30,000 clones, roughly 80% of which show up once; roughly 2.1% is in the top ten. The specimen sequenced was memory (CD45RA-) CD4+ T cells from blood. The receptors here all came from a human donor in good health.

This chain connects TRBV9 to TRBJ1-1, with 10 bases that match TRBD1. The CDR3 is made up of 14 amino acids. Germline assignment: CDR1 SGDLS and CDR2 YYNGEE. V gave up 0 bases and J gave up 11 bases; unmatched junction bases: 7. The CDR3 here is CASSVGDRGLEAFF. The CDR3 DNA reads TGTGCCAGCAGCGTAGGGGACAGGGGTCTGGAGGCTTTCTTT. Combining the CDR3 with reference TRBV9 and TRBJ1-1 gives the whole variable domain DSGVTQTPKHLITATGQRVTLRCSPRSGDLSVYWYQQSLDQGLQFLIQYYNGEERAKGNILERFSAQQFPDLHSELNLSSLELGDSALYFCASSVGDRGLEAFFGQGTRLTVV.

The chain employs TRBV5-5 and TRBJ2-1, with TRBD2 matching 10 bases. Looked up from germline, CDR1 is SGHKS and CDR2 is YYEKEE (reference sequence). J lost 8 bases, V lost 5 bases, and 13 bases had no gene match. There are 16 residues in the CDR3. Here the CDR3 reads CASSPILAGVSDEQFF. The CDR3 bases are TGTGCCAGCAGTCCTATCCTAGCGGGAGTTTCCGATGAGCAGTTCTTC. Variable domain in full (rest from reference TRBV5-5 and TRBJ2-1): DAGVTQSPTHLIKTRGQQVTLRCSPISGHKSVSWYQQVLGQGPQFIFQYYEKEERGRGNFPDRFSARQFPNYSSELNVNALLLGDSALYLCASSPILAGVSDEQFFGPGTRLTVL.

The rearrangement links TRBV19 to TRBJ2-2; the D is unclear. The germline gives CDR1 LNHDA, CDR2 SQIVND (reference sequence). Trimming left V 4 bases short and J 4 bases short, with 7 bases between. The CDR3 runs to 13 residues. CDR3 in DNA: TGTGCCAGTAGTAAGGGCCTCACCGGGGAGCTGTTTTTT. Its translation: CASSKGLTGELFF.

The chain joins TRBV2 to TRBJ2-7; D unclear. V was shortened by 2 bases and J by 0 bases, with 8 bases between the two germline ends. CDR1 and CDR2 from the germline V gene are SNHLY and FYNNEI. This CDR3 spans 14 amino acids. CDR3 in amino acids: CASSEKGSSYEQYF. The CDR3 nucleotides read TGTGCCAGCAGTGAAAAAGGAAGCTCCTACGAGCAGTACTTC.

The rearrangement links TRBV5-8 to TRBJ2-3; TRBD1 matches 10 bases. V lost 9 bases, J lost 4 bases, and 8 bases stayed unmatched. This CDR3 contains 14 residues. Germline-derived CDR1 and CDR2 are SGHTS and YDEGEE. The CDR3 DNA reads as TGTGCCACCGCCGGGACAGGGGTGGCAGATACGCAGTATTTT. Translated: CATAGTGVADTQYF.

Within the sample, this clone is medium-sized. The chain carries TRBV5-4 and TRBJ2-3; no reliable D call. The CDR3 contains 15 residues. Germline V gene lookup returns CDR1 SGHNT and CDR2 YYREEE (reference sequence). V dropped 2 bases and J dropped 2 bases, with 12 bases sitting between them. In DNA form, the CDR3 reads TGTGCCAGCAGCTTTACGTTAGTTACCACAGATACGCAGTATTTT. It yields the protein CASSFTLVTTDTQYF.

The J gene is TRBJ1-4, the V gene TRBV5-4; maybe TRBD1 (5 bases). The CDR3 covers 15 residues. Germline values: CDR1 SGHNT, CDR2 YYREEE (reference sequence). V shed 4 bases and J shed 8 bases, with 18 bases lying between them. CDR3 sequence reads: CASSTQGREWEKLFF. Written as DNA, the CDR3 is TGTGCCAGCAGCACGCAGGGTAGGGAGTGGGAAAAACTGTTTTTT.

The chain uses TRBV11-3 and TRBJ2-2; D is perhaps TRBD2 (6 bases). Trimming shortened V by 3 bases and J by 0 bases, and 8 bases separated the two germline ends. The CDR3 consists of 15 residues. CDR1 and CDR2 from the germline V gene are SGHNT and YENEEA. The CDR3 DNA sequence: TGTGCCAGCAGCTTTAGCGGTTCGAACACCGGGGAGCTGTTTTTT. Its translation: CASSFSGSNTGELFF.

This clone came up once. V gene TRBV28 combines with J gene TRBJ1-5; D is uncertain. The germline V gene has CDR1 MDHEN and CDR2 SYDVKM. The V gene lost 6 bases and the J gene lost 3 bases, with 9 bases spanning the gap. The CDR3 is 13 amino acids. CDR3 DNA sequence: TGTGCCAGCAGACCCGAACACAATCAGCCCCAGCATTTT. It specifies CASRPEHNQPQHF. The whole variable domain, remainder taken from reference TRBV28 and TRBJ1-5, is DVKVTQSSRYLVKRTGEKVFLECVQDMDHENMFWYRQDPGLGLRLIYFSYDVKMKEKGDIPEGYSVSREKKERFSLILESASTNQTSMYLCASRPEHNQPQHFGDGTRLSIL.

This clone was detected once. J is TRBJ1-1 and V is TRBV5-4, with TRBD1 matching over 10 bases. Germline CDR1 and CDR2: SGHNT and YYREEE (reference sequence). The V gene end was trimmed by 4 bases and the J gene end by 4 bases; junction bases not matched to a gene: 4. The CDR3 runs to 14 residues. In DNA form, the CDR3 reads TGTGCCAGCAGCCGACAGGGGGCGATCACTGAAGCTTTCTTT. It translates to CASSRQGAITEAFF.

This clone showed up just once. The chain couples TRBV6-1 to TRBJ1-2; possible D gene TRBD1, 5 bases. The CDR3 is 14 amino acids. Germline assignment: CDR1 MNHNS and CDR2 SASEGT. Trimming removed 10 bases from V and 4 bases from J, with 19 bases in between. The CDR3 region is CAIAGQPPRYGYTF. The DNA of the CDR3 is TGTGCCATAGCGGGGCAGCCCCCGCGCTATGGCTACACCTTC.

The chain is built from TRBV6-5 and TRBJ2-7, with D possibly matching TRBD1 (5 bases). Trimming left V 1 base short and J 3 bases short, with 16 bases between. The CDR3 covers 16 residues. Germline loops: CDR1 MNHEY, CDR2 SVGAGI. CDR3 amino acids: CASSYYPGQSLYEQYF. CDR3 coding DNA: TGTGCCAGCAGTTACTACCCAGGGCAGTCTCTCTACGAGCAGTACTTC.

This chain uses TRBV7-7 with TRBJ2-1, with D maybe TRBD2 (5 bases). V dropped 2 bases and J dropped 0 bases, with 8 bases sitting between them. The CDR3 has 15 residues. CDR1 and CDR2 (germline): SSHAT, FNYEAQ (reference sequence). CDR3 sequence (DNA): TGTGCCAGCAGCTTAACTGGGAGCTCCTACAATGAGCAGTTCTTC. Translated: CASSLTGSSYNEQFF.

The chain is built from TRBV28 and TRBJ2-3; 9 nucleotides line up with TRBD2. The V gene's germline CDR1 is MDHEN and CDR2 SYDVKM. This CDR3 has 17 amino acids. J lost 2 bases, V lost 6 bases, and 12 bases had no gene match. The chain's CDR3 is CASSPTTSGRYTDTQYF. In DNA, the CDR3 is TGTGCCAGCAGCCCTACGACTAGCGGAAGGTACACAGATACGCAGTATTTT.